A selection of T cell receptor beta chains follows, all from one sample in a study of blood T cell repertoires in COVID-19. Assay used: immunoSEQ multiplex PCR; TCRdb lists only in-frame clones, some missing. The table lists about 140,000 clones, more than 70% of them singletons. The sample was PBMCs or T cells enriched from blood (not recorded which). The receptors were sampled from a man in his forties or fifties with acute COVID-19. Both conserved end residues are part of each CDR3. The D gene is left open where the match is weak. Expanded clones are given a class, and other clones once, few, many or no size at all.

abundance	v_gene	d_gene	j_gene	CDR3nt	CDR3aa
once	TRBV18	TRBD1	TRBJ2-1	TGTGCCAGCTCACCACCGCCAGGGGGCAAGTTTAAGGTTGAGCAGTTCTTC	CASSPPPGGKFKVEQFF
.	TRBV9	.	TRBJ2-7	TGTGCCAGCAGCGTAGATCAGGGAACTTTTCGCGAGCAGTACTTC	CASSVDQGTFREQYF
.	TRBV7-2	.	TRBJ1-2	TGTGCCAGCAGCCCGAGGTATAGGTGGGGCTACACCTTC	CASSPRYRWGYTF
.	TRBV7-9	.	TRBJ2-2	TGTGCCAGCAGCCAACCCCAATCTAGGACAGCGAACACCGGGGAGCTGTTTTTT	CASSQPQSRTANTGELFF
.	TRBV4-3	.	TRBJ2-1	TGCGCCAGCAGCCTCCAGGGATCCTTCTACAATGAGCAGTTCTTC	CASSLQGSFYNEQFF
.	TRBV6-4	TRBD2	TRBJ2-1	TGTGCCAGCAGTACCCGGGAGGGCGGTTTGGATGAGCAGTTCTTC	CASSTREGGLDEQFF
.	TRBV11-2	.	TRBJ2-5	TGTGCCAGCAGCTTGGGGATTTGGGGGCTCCAAGAGACCCAGTACTTC	CASSLGIWGLQETQYF
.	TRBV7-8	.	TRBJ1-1	TGTGCCAGCAGCTTCCGGTCCCGTAAGACTGAAGCTTTCTTT	CASSFRSRKTEAFF
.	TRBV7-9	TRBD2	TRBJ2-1	TGTGCCAGCAGCTCACCCCAGCGGGGGGGCCCAGGTTACAATGAGCAGTTCTTC	CASSSPQRGGPGYNEQFF
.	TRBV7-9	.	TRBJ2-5	TGTGCCAGCAGCTTAGAAGACCGCGGCAAGGACTTC	CASSLEDRGKDF
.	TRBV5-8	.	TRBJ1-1	TGTGCCAGCAGCTTTGACAGGAACACTGAAGCTTTCTTT	CASSFDRNTEAFF
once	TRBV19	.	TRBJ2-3	TGTGCCAGTAGTATCGCCCAACTATCCACAGATACGCAGTATTTT	CASSIAQLSTDTQYF
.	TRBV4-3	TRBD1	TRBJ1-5	TGCGCCAGCAGCCAACGGACAGGGGGTAATCAGCCCCAGCATTTT	CASSQRTGGNQPQHF
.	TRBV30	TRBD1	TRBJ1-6	TGTGCCTGGGCGACAGGGACGGGCTATAATTCACCCCTCCACTTT	CAWATGTGYNSPLHF
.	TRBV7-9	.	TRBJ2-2	TGTGCCACTGGGGGGGCAAACACCGGGGAGCTGTTTTTT	CATGGANTGELFF
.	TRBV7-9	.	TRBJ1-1	TGTGCCAGCAGCTTAGCACCCTCCGGTAGTGAAGCTTTCTTT	CASSLAPSGSEAFF
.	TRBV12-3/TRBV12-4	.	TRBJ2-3	TGTGCCAGCAGTTTCCCGGGACACCTTACGCAGTATTTT	CASSFPGHLTQYF
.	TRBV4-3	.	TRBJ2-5	TGCGCCAGCAGCCTTCGGGTGAGCGGGGAGACCCAGTACTTC	CASSLRVSGETQYF
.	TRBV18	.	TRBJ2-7	TGTGCCAGCTCACCACCCTACTCCTACGAGCAGTACTTC	CASSPPYSYEQYF
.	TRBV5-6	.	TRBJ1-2	TGTGCCAGCAGCTTGGTTGGACTCGGCTATGGCTACACCTTC	CASSLVGLGYGYTF
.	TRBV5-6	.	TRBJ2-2	TGTGCCAGCAGCTTGGGGTCGGGATACACCGGGGAGCTGTTTTTT	CASSLGSGYTGELFF
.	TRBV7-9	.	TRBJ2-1	TGTGCCAGCAGCCTTGCGGGGACCATTAACAATGAGCAGTTCTTC	CASSLAGTINNEQFF
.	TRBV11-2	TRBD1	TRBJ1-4	TGTGCCAGCAGCGCGCGGGACAGGGGTAGGGAAAAACTGTTTTTT	CASSARDRGREKLFF
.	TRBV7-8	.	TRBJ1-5	TGTGCCAGCAGCATACAGGGTACGGGCAATCAGCCCCAGCATTTT	CASSIQGTGNQPQHF
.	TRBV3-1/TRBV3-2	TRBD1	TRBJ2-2	TGTGCCAGCAGCCTGAGCCGACAGGGACCCACCGGGGAGCTGTTTTTT	CASSLSRQGPTGELFF
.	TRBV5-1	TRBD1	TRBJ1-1	TGCGCCAGCAGCTTGGAAGGACAGGTCGCTGAAGCTTTCTTT	CASSLEGQVAEAFF
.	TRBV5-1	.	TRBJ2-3	TGCGCCAGCATGGAGGGGATGAGTCCTAGCACAGATACGCAGTATTTT	CASMEGMSPSTDTQYF
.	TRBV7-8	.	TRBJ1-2	TGTGCCAGCAGCAAGACATCGACAGAGACCTATGGCTACACCTTC	CASSKTSTETYGYTF
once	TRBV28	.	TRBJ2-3	TGTGCCAGCAGTTTTTGGGACTTCTCTAGCAGGGGGGCGGATACGCAGTATTTT	CASSFWDFSSRGADTQYF
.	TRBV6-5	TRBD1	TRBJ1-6	TGTGCCAGCAGTCAGGGACAGAGAAATTCACCCCTCCACTTT	CASSQGQRNSPLHF
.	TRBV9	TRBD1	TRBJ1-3	TGTGCCAGCAGCGTACAGGGGGCTAACGGAAACACCATATATTTT	CASSVQGANGNTIYF
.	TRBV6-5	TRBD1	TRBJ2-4	TGTGCCAGCAGTTACGCACAGGGGAAAAACATTCAGTACTTC	CASSYAQGKNIQYF
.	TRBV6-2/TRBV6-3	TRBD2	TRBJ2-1	TGTGCCAGCAGTTACGTACTAGCGGGAGGGCCTCCCTACAATGAGCAGTTCTTC	CASSYVLAGGPPYNEQFF
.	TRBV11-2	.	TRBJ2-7	TGTGCCAGCAGCTTAGACCCGAGCTCCTACGAGCAGTACTTC	CASSLDPSSYEQYF
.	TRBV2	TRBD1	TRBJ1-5	TGTGCCAGCAGGGGGACAGGGGGCAATCAGCCCCAGCATTTT	CASRGTGGNQPQHF
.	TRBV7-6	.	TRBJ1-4	TGTGCCAGCAGCTTAGTTGCAGGGTCTAATGAAAAACTGTTTTTT	CASSLVAGSNEKLFF
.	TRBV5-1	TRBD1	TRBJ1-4	TGCGCCAGCAGCTCACAGGGGGCGCGGGGTGAAAAACTGTTTTTT	CASSSQGARGEKLFF
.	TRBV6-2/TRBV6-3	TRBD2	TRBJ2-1	TGTGCCAGCAGTGTCACTAGCGGACTAAATGAGCAGTTCTTC	CASSVTSGLNEQFF
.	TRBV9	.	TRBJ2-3	TGTGCCAGCAGCCCCGGTAGCACAGATACGCAGTATTTT	CASSPGSTDTQYF
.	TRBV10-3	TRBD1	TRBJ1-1	TGTGCCATCAGTCAGAATACAGGGGGGGGTGAAGCTTTCTTT	CAISQNTGGGEAFF
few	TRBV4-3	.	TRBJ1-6	TGCGCCAGCAGCCAAGATCGGAGGTCACCCCTCCACTTT	CASSQDRRSPLHF
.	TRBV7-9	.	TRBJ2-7	TGTGCCAGCAGCACCGGATCGGGGCAGTACTTC	CASSTGSGQYF
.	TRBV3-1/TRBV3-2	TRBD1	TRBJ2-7	TGTGCCAGCAGCCTAGACGAACCCGGGACAGGGTTGAATTGCGAGCAGTACTTC	CASSLDEPGTGLNCEQYF